Each of the 10 T cell receptor beta chains below was sequenced from the same sample in a study of control samples from healthy donors and cancer patients. Measured with immunoSEQ multiplex PCR; TCRdb has only the in-frame clones, and not every one. The table lists about 92,000 clones, about four fifths of them singletons. Sequencing used blood. These receptors were collected from a woman in her fifties or sixties in good health.

This chain connects TRBV7-2 to TRBJ2-7, with TRBD2 matching 9 bases. The CDR3 covers 14 residues. Germline V gene lookup returns CDR1 SGHTA and CDR2 FQGNSA. Trimming at V came to 3 bases and at J to 0 bases, leaving 0 bases not matched to a gene. CDR3 protein: CASSFSGSSYEQYF. In nucleotides, the CDR3 is TGTGCCAGCAGCTTTAGCGGGAGCTCCTACGAGCAGTACTTC.

The V gene is TRBV28, the J gene TRBJ1-5, with a possible D match to TRBD1 (5 bases). The CDR3 totals 15 residues. Germline V CDR1 and CDR2: MDHEN, SYDVKM. Trimming stripped 5 bases from V and 4 bases from J, with 15 bases between. CDR3 protein: CASSMGLTVNQPQHF. The CDR3 bases are TGTGCCAGCAGTATGGGACTTACCGTAAATCAGCCCCAGCATTTT.

The chain links TRBV29-1 to TRBJ2-3; 9 nucleotides agree with TRBD2. V shed 5 bases and J 0 bases; nucleotides not matched to a gene: 3. There are 14 residues in the CDR3. Germline V gene sequence: CDR1 SQVTM, CDR2 ANQGSEA. CDR3: CSVLAGTSTDTQYF. The CDR3 DNA sequence: TGCAGCGTTCTAGCGGGAACTAGCACAGATACGCAGTATTTT.

This clone appeared a single time. The genes are TRBV6-5 and TRBJ1-1, with no clear D. V shed 2 bases and J shed 4 bases, with 8 bases lying between them. Germline V gene lookup returns CDR1 MNHEY and CDR2 SVGAGI. This CDR3 comprises 13 residues. The CDR3 region has the DNA TGTGCCAGCAGTTACGGCAGGACCACTGAAGCTTTCTTT. It encodes CASSYGRTTEAFF.

In this sample, this clone turned up a few times. The V call is TRBV6-5, the J call TRBJ2-3, with D unresolved. Germline V gene sequence: CDR1 MNHEY, CDR2 SVGAGI. The CDR3 has 13 amino acids. Trimming cost V 4 bases and J 3 bases, with 8 bases left between them. The CDR3: CASSLAPTDTQYF. The CDR3, as DNA: TGTGCCAGCAGTTTGGCGCCAACAGATACGCAGTATTTT.

The V and J genes are TRBV10-1 and TRBJ2-1; 10 bases fit TRBD2. V lost 4 bases and J lost 0; bases outside the gene matches: 9. CDR1 and CDR2 from the germline V gene are WNHNN and SYGVQD (reference sequence). This CDR3 spans 18 amino acids. CDR3 loop: CASSGASGGPSSYNEQFF. DNA for the CDR3: TGCGCCAGCAGTGGGGCTAGCGGGGGCCCTAGCTCCTACAATGAGCAGTTCTTC.

J is TRBJ2-3 and V is TRBV4-1; 9 bases match TRBD1. The CDR3 contains 15 residues. The germline gives CDR1 MGHRA, CDR2 YSYEKL. V trimming: 2 bases; J trimming: 1 base; junction bases outside the gene matches: 1. The CDR3 loop reads CASSQHRGRTDTQYF. The CDR3 DNA reads TGCGCCAGCAGCCAACACAGGGGGCGCACAGATACGCAGTATTTT.

CDR3 residues: CASSPGVRREAFF. CDR3 nucleotides: TGTGCCAGCTCACCAGGGGTGAGGCGTGAAGCTTTCTTT. This rearrangement joins TRBV18 to TRBJ1-1; no reliable D call. This CDR3 spans 13 amino acids. V shed 2 bases and J shed 7 bases, with 11 bases lying between them. Germline V gene sequence: CDR1 KGHSH, CDR2 LQKENI.

The chain uses TRBV27 and TRBJ2-7, with D maybe TRBD1 (5 bases). The CDR3 covers 14 residues. Germline V gene sequence: CDR1 MNHEY, CDR2 SMNVEV (reference sequence). Trimming removed 5 bases from V and 1 base from J, with 12 bases in between. The DNA of the CDR3 is TGTGCCAGCAGTCCAACGACAGTGTCCTACGAGCAGTACTTC. Its translation: CASSPTTVSYEQYF.

This chain joins TRBV5-1 and TRBJ2-5, with 10 nucleotides matching TRBD2. Trimming at V came to 4 bases and at J to 5 bases, leaving 11 bases not matched to a gene. CDR3 length: 16 amino acids. Germline V gene sequence: CDR1 SGHRS, CDR2 YFSETQ. The chain's CDR3 is CASSLNSGGNGETQYF. The CDR3 DNA reads as TGCGCCAGCAGCCTCAATAGCGGGGGGAATGGGGAGACCCAGTACTTC.